The entry that follows covers one TCR beta chain sequence. The clone's antigen remains unknown. Base qualities were left out, and no much larger clone turns up one base away. This entry belongs to a study of cytomegalovirus exposure and HLA in healthy donors (dated by TCRdb to between 2016 and 2019). As for the study more broadly: A later analysis indicated that the 120 validation repertoires were generated on the platform also employed for the approximately 700 repertoires of the first cohort. The study was designed to test whether signatures of past pathogen exposure could be identified by cataloging public T cell receptors. Along with the roughly 670-subject first cohort, a separate validation cohort of 120 different subjects was used. To predict cytomegalovirus infection status, the study combined high-throughput TCR immunosequencing, statistical association of individual TCRs with disease status, and machine learning.

From its cysteine to its phenylalanine, the CDR3 spans 15 amino acids. Left in the record is the CDR3 DNA by itself, 45 bases read in frame from the first base. Via the germline V gene (reference sequence), CDR1 is GTSNPN and CDR2 SVGIG. At the junction V is shortened by 0 bases and J by 3 bases; bases outside the gene matches: 2. Paper-wide results and their limitations: The authors suggested that the approach could potentially be extended to other disease states and immunological phenotypes. Three of the identified cytomegalovirus-associated TCR beta chains were confirmed in vitro to be specific for cytomegalovirus antigens. In the study, some 180 TCR beta chains were listed as associated with cytomegalovirus. Cytomegalovirus status was reported to be diagnosed by the classifier with high specificity and sensitivity in both the original and validation cohorts. A later analysis lacked HLA typing for the validation cohort, so it scored co-occurrence in that cohort across all 120 or so repertoires. Most TCR sequences were seen in very few donors, while some public TCRs were found in many individuals. Of the cluster scores, about 94% were above 0 in a later analysis, which found that TCRs clustered in the first cohort also tended to co-occur in the roughly 130 validation repertoires.

The donors were included in the validation cohort of approximately 120 subjects, a group kept apart from the roughly 700-subject first cohort. The library was generated by the immunoSEQ multiplex PCR assay. Per the authors' processing: A statistical classification framework was developed to diagnose cytomegalovirus status using the catalog of TCR beta chain sequences. This immuneACCESS table, as held by TCRdb, lists in-frame sequences with V and J called but not all clones. Of the missing ones, under half trace to an unresolved V gene in checked studies; the others have no known cause. D and trimming were read from the DNA, whereas the V and J calls and clone size are those reported in that table. The sample table holds around 190,000 clones, of which roughly 77% were seen once. Of the sample, 1% to 1.5% falls within the top ten clones.

Input material: PBMCs. The V and J genes are TRBV30 and TRBJ2-1, with TRBD2 matching 10 junction bases. The origin of this receptor is a woman aged 25 to 39 in good health and CMV-seronegative. CDR3 region: CAWSVSSGGYNEQFF. DNA sequence: TGTGCCTGGAGTGTGTCTAGCGGGGGCTACAATGAGCAGTTCTTC. Here the CDR3 is joined to the reference TRBV30 and TRBJ2-1 genes, and the full variable domain is: SQTIHQWPATLVQPVGSPLSLECTVEGTSNPNLYWYRQAAGRGLQLLFYSVGIGQISSEVPQNLSASRPQDRQFILSSKKLLLSDSGFYLCAWSVSSGGYNEQFFGPGTRLTVL.